One sample yielded the 18 T cell receptor beta chains listed below, sequenced in a study of blood T cell repertoires in COVID-19. Clones were sequenced by immunoSEQ multiplex PCR, and TCRdb holds only the in-frame ones, with some missing. The data contain over 250,000 clones, 87% of them singletons. Sequenced: peripheral blood. These receptors were taken from a woman aged 40 to 55 who had recovered from COVID-19.

Remarks on this clone: Other DNA sequences within the sample encode an identical CDR3. The chain uses TRBV18 and TRBJ1-2, with 8 bases fitting TRBD1. In germline, CDR1 is KGHSH, CDR2 LQKENI. CDR3 length equals 13 residues. Trimming took 2 bases from V and 4 from J; bases not matched to a gene: 0. The CDR3 reads CASSPDRGYGYTF. DNA for the CDR3: TGTGCCAGCTCACCAGACAGGGGCTATGGCTACACCTTC. Complete variable domain (other parts from reference TRBV18 and TRBJ1-2): NAGVMQNPRHLVRRRGQEARLRCSPMKGHSHVYWYRQLPEEGLKFMVYLQKENIIDESGMPKERFSAEFPKEGPSILRIQQVVRGDSAAYFCASSPDRGYGYTFGSGTRLTVV.

The chain couples TRBV3-1 (or the pseudogene TRBV3-2) to TRBJ1-3; D remains ambiguous. Germline CDR1 reads LGHDT; CDR2 reads YNNKEL (reference sequence). With 2 bases removed from V and 0 bases from J, the gap between germline ends came to 14 bases. This CDR3 is 17 amino acids long. Written as DNA, the CDR3 is TGTGCCAGCAGCCAATTATGGCCCCCGTCCTCTGGAAACACCATATATTTT. Translated: CASSQLWPPSSGNTIYF.

V gene TRBV2 combines with J gene TRBJ2-1, with 16 positions matching TRBD2. The CDR3 spans 15 residues. The ends lost 6 bases at V and 7 bases at J; junction bases unmatched: 3. Per germline, CDR1 SNHLY and CDR2 FYNNEI. DNA of the CDR3: TGTGCCAGCAGCGGGACTAGCGGGGGGGCTAATGAGCAGTTCTTC. It translates to CASSGTSGGANEQFF. Complete variable domain (other parts from reference TRBV2 and TRBJ2-1): EPEVTQTPSHQVTQMGQEVILRCVPISNHLYFYWYRQILGQKVEFLVSFYNNEISEKSEIFDDQFSVERPDGSNFTLKIRSTKLEDSAMYFCASSGTSGGANEQFFGPGTRLTVL.

V is TRBV7-9 and J is TRBJ2-1, with D perhaps matching TRBD2 (7 bases). The germline V gene has CDR1 SEHNR and CDR2 FQNEAQ (reference sequence). The CDR3 runs 16 residues. V gave up 3 bases and J gave up 5 bases, with 17 bases separating them. The DNA for the CDR3 is TGTGCCAGCAGCTTGGGGGGGCAGGTTTTTGACAATGAGCAGTTCTTC. This gives the protein CASSLGGQVFDNEQFF.

The rearrangement uses TRBV5-6 and TRBJ1-6, with 7 bases that match TRBD1. V shed 4 bases and J 10 bases; nucleotides not matched to a gene: 8. Germline CDR1 is SGHDT and CDR2 is YYEEEE. The CDR3 length is 14 residues. The CDR3 DNA sequence: TGTGCCAGCAGCCAGGGGCAGGGGGAGTCACCCCTCCACTTT. The encoded protein is CASSQGQGESPLHF.

The V and J genes are TRBV9 and TRBJ1-2; no clear D. V dropped 7 bases and J dropped 4 bases, with 17 bases sitting between them. The length of the CDR3 is 14 residues. Germline assignment: CDR1 SGDLS and CDR2 YYNGEE. The CDR3 here is CASAGGLPPYGYTF. The CDR3 nucleotides are TGTGCCAGCGCGGGTGGGCTCCCCCCCTATGGCTACACCTTC.

A single count supports this clone. The chain links TRBV2 to TRBJ2-7; 10 nucleotides line up with TRBD1. CDR3 size: 14 residues. V lost 8 bases, J lost 3 bases, and 7 bases stayed unmatched. Germline V gene lookup returns CDR1 SNHLY and CDR2 FYNNEI. The DNA for the CDR3 is TGTGCCAGCGAAGCCGGGACAGGGGTCTACGAGCAGTACTTC. This codes for CASEAGTGVYEQYF.

The J gene is TRBJ1-2, the V gene TRBV11-2; 7 bases agree with TRBD1. Looked up from germline, CDR1 is SGHAT and CDR2 is FQNNGV. There are 13 residues in the CDR3. Trimming removed 6 bases from V and 8 bases from J; junction bases left unmatched: 9. CDR3 nucleotide sequence: TGTGCCAGCAGTTTTACAGGGGATGGAGGCTACACCTTC. This codes for CASSFTGDGGYTF.

Points on this clone: The identical CDR3 is also encoded by other nucleotide sequences in the sample. The chain recombines TRBV18 with TRBJ2-7; 7 bases are shared with TRBD1. The CDR3 has 14 amino acids. J lost 0 bases, V lost 3 bases, and 2 bases had no gene match. CDR1 and CDR2 (germline): KGHSH, LQKENI. This CDR3 reads CASSPGTDSYEQYF. CDR3 DNA sequence: TGTGCCAGCTCACCTGGGACAGACTCCTACGAGCAGTACTTC.

In its sample, this clone was seen a few times. The J gene is TRBJ1-2, the V gene TRBV4-2, with D unresolved. V was clipped by 0 bases and J by 2 bases, with 28 bases between them. The CDR3 totals 21 residues. Germline V gene sequence: CDR1 LGHNA, CDR2 YNFKEQ. The CDR3 reads CASSQDTNTRTRDGENYGYTF. For the CDR3, the DNA is TGTGCCAGCAGCCAAGATACGAACACGAGGACGAGGGATGGGGAAAACTATGGCTACACCTTC.

The genes are TRBV7-3 and TRBJ1-2, with a possible D match to TRBD1 (6 bases). The CDR3 loop spans 16 amino acids. Trimming removed 3 bases at V and 4 bases at J, with 18 bases between. Germline V gene data show CDR1 as SGHTA and CDR2 as FQGTGA. CDR3 in DNA: TGTGCCAGCAGCTTCCGCCCGCAGGGGTCGTCCTATGGCTACACCTTC. Protein: CASSFRPQGSSYGYTF. The whole variable domain, filled in from reference TRBV7-3 and TRBJ1-2, reads GAGVSQTPSNKVTEKGKYVELRCDPISGHTALYWYRQSLGQGPEFLIYFQGTGAADDSGLPNDRFFAVRPEGSVSTLKIQRTERGDSAVYLCASSFRPQGSSYGYTFGSGTRLTVV.

V and J are TRBV19 and TRBJ2-7; 7 bases agree with TRBD2. Germline V gene lookup returns CDR1 LNHDA and CDR2 SQIVND (reference sequence). After removal of 5 bases from V and 4 bases from J, the junction contained 5 bases not matched to a gene. The CDR3 loop spans 13 amino acids. The CDR3 DNA is TGTGCCAGTAGTGACTCTAGCGGTTACGAGCAGTACTTC. Its translation: CASSDSSGYEQYF.

The rearrangement uses TRBV9 and TRBJ1-2; D remains unclear. Trimming left V 3 bases short and J 4 bases short, with 7 bases between. Germline values: CDR1 SGDLS, CDR2 YYNGEE. The CDR3 spans 12 residues. CDR3 bases: TGTGCCAGCAGCGCCTACAGCTATGGCTACACCTTC. Its protein is CASSAYSYGYTF.

The J gene is TRBJ2-3, the V gene TRBV4-3; the match to TRBD2 covers 12 bases. J gave up 5 bases and V 0 bases, and 6 bases lay outside the gene matches. The CDR3 sequence is 17 residues long. Germline V gene lookup returns CDR1 LGHNA and CDR2 YSLEER. The chain's CDR3 is CASSQDLAGGEGDTQYF. CDR3 in DNA: TGCGCCAGCAGCCAAGACCTAGCGGGGGGGGAAGGAGATACGCAGTATTTT.

The CDR3 is CASSGQRAYEQYF. The CDR3 region has the DNA TGTGCCAGCAGTGGACAGAGAGCCTACGAGCAGTACTTC. The rearrangement joins TRBV2 to TRBJ2-7, with D possibly matching TRBD1 (5 bases). The CDR3 consists of 13 residues. Germline V gene lookup returns CDR1 SNHLY and CDR2 FYNNEI. Trimming cost V 4 bases and J 2 bases, with 9 bases left between them.

There are a few counts of this clone. The chain is built from TRBV28 and TRBJ1-5; 9 positions match TRBD1. The V gene's germline CDR1 is MDHEN and CDR2 SYDVKM. The CDR3 length is 15 residues. The trim removed 7 bases at V and 7 bases at J, leaving 11 bases unmatched. The CDR3 is CASTLTGTGYQPQHF. For the CDR3, the DNA is TGTGCCAGCACCCTAACCGGGACAGGGTACCAGCCCCAGCATTTT.

The J gene is TRBJ2-3, the V gene TRBV19; 8 nucleotides line up with TRBD1. J was trimmed by 6 bases and V by 7 bases; bases with no gene match: 6. CDR1 and CDR2 (germline): LNHDA, SQIVND (reference sequence). This CDR3 is 13 amino acids long. CDR3: CASKNRDRDTQYF. CDR3 sequence (DNA): TGTGCCAGTAAGAACCGGGACAGGGATACGCAGTATTTT.

The chain couples TRBV19 to TRBJ1-5; 10 nucleotides align to TRBD1. Losses at the gene ends were 6 bases for V and 3 bases for J; bases not matched to a gene: 11. Germline V CDR1 and CDR2: LNHDA, SQIVND (reference sequence). The CDR3 is made up of 17 amino acids. CDR3 DNA: TGTGCCAGTAGAAGTCGTATCGGGACAGGGGACAATCAGCCCCAGCATTTT. Encoded protein: CASRSRIGTGDNQPQHF.